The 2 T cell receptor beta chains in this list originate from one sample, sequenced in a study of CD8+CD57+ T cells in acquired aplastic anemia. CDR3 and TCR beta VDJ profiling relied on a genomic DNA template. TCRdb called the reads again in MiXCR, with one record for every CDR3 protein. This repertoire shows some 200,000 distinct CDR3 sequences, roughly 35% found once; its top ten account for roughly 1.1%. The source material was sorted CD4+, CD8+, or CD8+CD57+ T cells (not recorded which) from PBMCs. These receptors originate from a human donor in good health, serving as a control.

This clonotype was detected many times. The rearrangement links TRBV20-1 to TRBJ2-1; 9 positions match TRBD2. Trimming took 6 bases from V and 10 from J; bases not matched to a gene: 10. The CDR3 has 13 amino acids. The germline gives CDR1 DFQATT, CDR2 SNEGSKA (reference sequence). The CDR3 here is CSAGTSPTREQFF. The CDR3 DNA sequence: TGCAGTGCGGGGACTAGCCCTACAAGGGAGCAGTTCTTC.

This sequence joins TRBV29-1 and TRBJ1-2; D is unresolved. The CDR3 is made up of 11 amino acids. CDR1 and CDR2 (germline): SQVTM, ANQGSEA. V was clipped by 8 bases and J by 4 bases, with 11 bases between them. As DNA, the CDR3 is TGCAGCCAAGGTCTGTCCTATGGCTACACCTTC. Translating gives CSQGLSYGYTF.